This TCR beta chain was documented in a study of blood T cells in healthy people across ages. About the research overall: Researchers report that template switching captured about one barcoded beta molecule per two T cells. Overall study results and limits: Unsorted PBMCs blocked a conclusive comparison of naive and antigen-experienced cells.

Note on this clonotype: What it binds is unknown.

CDR3 size: 13 residues. Germline CDR1 MDHEN, CDR2 SYDVKM. V was cut by 6 bases and J by 6 bases, with 13 bases left in between. Using a J-beta primer mix together with a sample-barcoded 5' primer, a second PCR was run for about 7 to 12 cycles. TCRdb re-called the 5' RACE reads with MiXCR, one entry per CDR3 protein. The sample lists about 2 million distinct CDR3 sequences, 49% occurring once. Material: blood. The sequence was collected from a woman between 40 and 55 years old in good health. The V gene is TRBV28, the J gene TRBJ2-3, with a possible D match to TRBD1 (6 bases). For the CDR3, the DNA is TGTGCCAGCAGGCCCGTTGACAGGGATACGCAGTATTTT. It is translated as CASRPVDRDTQYF.